This T cell receptor beta chain was sequenced in a study of CD8+ T cells in alopecia areata. As for the study in general: A 6-month off-drug phase came after tofacitinib, which had lasted 6 to 18 months. Study conclusions and caveats: Clonality in lesional scalp, especially alopecia totalis/universalis, exceeded that of normal scalp. Mouse data revealed clearer TCR sharing than patient data did, a gap possibly tied to HLA. Sequencing of scalp samples also includes resident alphabeta T cells from normal skin.

Extraction and reverse transcription of RNA yielded cDNA as the sequencing template. Method: immunoSEQ multiplex PCR; TCRdb's copy keeps in-frame clones and lacks some. The data show 150,000 to 200,000 clones, just over 65% seen once. Worth noting for this clone: Its specificity is not known.

CDR1 is GTSNPN and CDR2 is SVGIG in the germline V gene (reference sequence). The CDR3 is 11 amino acids. The input for sequencing was CD8+ T cells sorted from blood, taken at week 0. The chain links TRBV30 to TRBJ2-7; D ambiguous. The receptor comes from a human donor with alopecia areata. CDR3 bases: TGTGCGTACGCGGTAGCCTACGAGCAGTACTTC. Amino acid sequence: CAYAVAYEQYF.